These 25 T cell receptor beta chains were sequenced from one sample in a study of shared clonotypes between healthy human individuals (dated by TCRdb to the early 2020s). Preparation of the library involved the immunoSEQ multiplex PCR assay. In its TCRdb copy, this immuneACCESS table keeps in-frame sequences only and misses some clones. Where compared with another copy, unresolved V genes explain less than half of these, and the others have no known cause. The sample includes roughly 480,000 clones, with around 80% observed a single time. The top ten clones comprise about an eighth of the sample. Sequenced: PBMCs. The receptors were sampled from a woman in her 40s in good health. Some clones in this sample may be carry-over from other donors' samples.

The chain links TRBV4-1 to TRBJ2-1; 14 bases match TRBD2. The CDR3 consists of 17 residues. Germline CDR1 is MGHRA and CDR2 is YSYEKL. With 3 bases clipped from V and 8 bases from J, the junction kept 9 bases outside the gene matches. The CDR3 sequence is CASSQPPGLAGAYEQFF. The DNA of the CDR3 is TGCGCCAGCAGCCAGCCACCGGGACTAGCGGGAGCCTATGAGCAGTTCTTC.

A note on this clone: A far larger clone is a single base away, which makes a read error likely. The V gene is TRBV29-1, the J gene TRBJ2-5, with D maybe TRBD2 (6 bases). CDR1 and CDR2 (germline): SQVTM, ANQGSEA. The CDR3 length is 14 residues. V lost 4 bases, J lost 4 bases, and 16 bases lay in between. The CDR3 spells CSVGAGRGIETQYF. CDR3 bases: TGCAGCGTTGGCGCGGGGCGGGGAATAGAGACCCAGTACTTC.

The rearrangement joins TRBV19 to TRBJ2-1, with D perhaps matching TRBD1 (5 bases). Germline loops: CDR1 LNHDA, CDR2 SQIVND (reference sequence). The CDR3 consists of 15 residues. V was trimmed by 4 bases and J by 0 bases, leaving 10 bases between them. The chain's CDR3 is CASSSRQSSYNEQFF. The CDR3 DNA reads TGTGCCAGTAGTAGTCGACAGAGCTCCTACAATGAGCAGTTCTTC.

This clone was seen more than once but under ten times. The V call is TRBV28, the J call TRBJ2-2; TRBD2 matches at 8 bases. Losses at the gene ends were 3 bases for V and 6 bases for J; bases not matched to a gene: 6. The CDR3 runs to 15 residues. The V gene's germline CDR1 is MDHEN and CDR2 SYDVKM. The CDR3 loop reads CASSFTREEAGELFF. CDR3 bases: TGTGCCAGCAGTTTTACGCGGGAGGAGGCCGGGGAGCTGTTTTTT.

In its sample, this clone was seen a few times. V and J are TRBV9 and TRBJ2-5, with D unresolved. V was cut by 0 bases and J by 1 base, with 7 bases left in between. CDR1 and CDR2 from the germline V gene are SGDLS and YYNGEE. The CDR3 loop spans 14 amino acids. CDR3 in amino acids: CASSVAGFQETQYF. CDR3 nucleotides: TGTGCCAGCAGCGTAGCCGGATTCCAAGAGACCCAGTACTTC. The full variable domain, completed using reference TRBV9 and TRBJ2-5, is DSGVTQTPKHLITATGQRVTLRCSPRSGDLSVYWYQQSLDQGLQFLIQYYNGEERAKGNILERFSAQQFPDLHSELNLSSLELGDSALYFCASSVAGFQETQYFGPGTRLLVL.

The chain uses TRBV27 and TRBJ2-5; 7 bases map to TRBD2. The J call is in doubt because the DNA end fits TRBJ2-7 better. The CDR3 loop spans 14 amino acids. Germline CDR1 MNHEY, CDR2 SMNVEV (reference sequence). CDR3 sequence: CASSYEREDYEQYF. The CDR3 region has the DNA TGTGCCAGCAGTTACGAGCGGGAAGATTACGAGCAGTACTTC.

Note on this clone: This sample also contains other DNA sequences that code for the same CDR3. The rearrangement links TRBV11-2 to TRBJ1-4, with TRBD1 matching over 8 bases. The CDR3 is made up of 15 amino acids. Germline V gene sequence: CDR1 SGHAT, CDR2 FQNNGV. After removal of 5 bases from V and 2 bases from J, the junction contained 4 bases not matched to a gene. The CDR3 reads CASSPRQGTNEKLFF. In DNA, the CDR3 is TGTGCCAGCAGCCCTAGACAGGGGACTAATGAAAAACTGTTTTTT.

The chain has TRBV5-1 and TRBJ1-2; no clear D. Looked up from germline, CDR1 is SGHRS and CDR2 is YFSETQ. There are 16 residues in the CDR3. The V gene lost 0 bases and the J gene lost 1 base, with 13 bases spanning the gap. The CDR3, as DNA: TGCGCCAGCAGCTTGGCCGTGTCCGCCTTTAACTATGGCTACACCTTC. Translation gives CASSLAVSAFNYGYTF.

The gene calls are TRBV7-9 and TRBJ2-2; D not certain. This CDR3 has 12 amino acids. Germline CDR1 is SEHNR and CDR2 is FQNEAQ (reference sequence). V shed 1 base and J shed 6 bases, with 3 bases lying between them. The chain's CDR3 is CASSLVSGELFF. CDR3 nucleotides: TGTGCCAGCAGCTTAGTGTCCGGGGAGCTGTTTTTT. The variable domain in full, completed from reference TRBV7-9 and TRBJ2-2, reads DTGVSQNPRHKITKRGQNVTFRCDPISEHNRLYWYRQTLGQGPEFLTYFQNEAQLEKSRLLSDRFSAERPKGSFSTLEIQRTEQGDSAMYLCASSLVSGELFFGEGSRLTVL.

The rearrangement uses TRBV28 and TRBJ1-2; D gene ambiguous. Germline CDR1 reads MDHEN; CDR2 reads SYDVKM. The V end lost 4 bases, the J end lost 2 bases, and 8 bases lay between the germline ends. CDR3 size: 13 residues. CDR3 sequence (DNA): TGTGCCAGCAGTTCCCAGATAAACTATGGCTACACCTTC. The encoded protein is CASSSQINYGYTF.

V and J are TRBV6-4 and TRBJ2-2; no definite D call. The V gene lost 3 bases and the J gene lost 3 bases, with 11 bases spanning the gap. The CDR3 length is 15 residues. Germline CDR1 is MRHNA and CDR2 is SNTAGT. The CDR3, as DNA: TGTGCCAGCAGTGAAGGTTTAGTCCACACCGGGGAGCTGTTTTTT. This translates into CASSEGLVHTGELFF.

There are a few counts of this clone. This chain uses TRBV9 with TRBJ1-1; D not certain. Germline V CDR1 and CDR2: SGDLS, YYNGEE. This CDR3 region has 13 residues. The germline V and J ends were trimmed by 3 bases and 3 bases, with 9 bases remaining between them. CDR3 in amino acids: CASSAGRDTEAFF. CDR3 in DNA: TGTGCCAGCAGCGCCGGACGGGACACTGAAGCTTTCTTT.

This clone was recorded only once. The chain employs TRBV5-1 and TRBJ2-7; no clear D. Trimming stripped 1 base from V and 0 bases from J, with 8 bases between. This CDR3 is built from 14 residues. The germline CDR1 and CDR2 sequences are SGHRS and YFSETQ. The CDR3 DNA follows: TGCGCCAGCAGCTTGCAGTCAACCTCCTACGAGCAGTACTTC. Amino acids: CASSLQSTSYEQYF.

V gene TRBV28 combines with J gene TRBJ2-5; D not resolved. V was shortened by 3 bases and J by 7 bases, with 12 bases between the two germline ends. This CDR3 spans 13 amino acids. Germline V gene data show CDR1 as MDHEN and CDR2 as SYDVKM. CDR3 loop: CASSLVVVGTQYF. The CDR3 DNA reads TGTGCCAGCAGTTTGGTAGTGGTTGGGACCCAGTACTTC.

The J gene is TRBJ2-3, the V gene TRBV7-2; D might be TRBD2 (6 bases). In germline, CDR1 is SGHTA, CDR2 FQGNSA. The CDR3 length is 17 residues. Trimming pared 3 bases from V and 3 bases from J, leaving 19 bases between. The CDR3 sequence: CASSLFTGDVRTDTQYF. The CDR3 coding sequence is TGTGCCAGCAGCTTGTTCACGGGAGACGTTAGGACAGATACGCAGTATTTT. Drawing the rest from reference TRBV7-2 and TRBJ2-3, the complete variable domain is GAGVSQSPSNKVTEKGKDVELRCDPISGHTALYWYRQSLGQGLEFLIYFQGNSAPDKSGLPSDRFSAERTGGSVSTLTIQRTQQEDSAVYLCASSLFTGDVRTDTQYFGPGTRLTVL.

This clone has a handful of counts. The genes are TRBV5-1 and TRBJ2-1, with D possibly matching TRBD2 (5 bases). The germline V and J ends were trimmed by 3 bases and 15 bases, with 13 bases remaining between them. Germline values: CDR1 SGHRS, CDR2 YFSETQ. This CDR3 comprises 11 residues. This CDR3 is CASSSQDSTFF. CDR3 sequence (DNA): TGCGCCAGCAGCTCGCAGGACTCGACGTTCTTC. Looking up the rest from reference TRBV5-1 and TRBJ2-1 gives the full variable domain: KAGVTQTPRYLIKTRGQQVTLSCSPISGHRSVSWYQQTPGQGLQFLFEYFSETQRNKGNFPGRFSGRQFSNSRSEMNVSTLELGDSALYLCASSSQDSTFFGPGTRLTVL.

The chain couples TRBV19 to TRBJ1-5; D is ambiguous. In germline, CDR1 is LNHDA, CDR2 SQIVND (reference sequence). CDR3 length: 13 residues. V was pared by 7 bases and J by 2 bases, with 9 bases between. The CDR3 coding sequence is TGTGCCAGTATCGGGAGGGGCAATCAGCCCCAGCATTTT. Translating gives CASIGRGNQPQHF.

The chain carries TRBV27 and TRBJ2-3; D not certain. V lost 8 bases to trimming and J lost 2 bases, with 11 bases between them. Germline V lookup: CDR1 MNHEY, CDR2 SMNVEV (reference sequence). This CDR3 has 13 residues. The CDR3 protein is CASRRTPTDTQYF. The DNA of the CDR3 is TGTGCCAGCCGACGGACCCCCACAGATACGCAGTATTTT.

The table lists this clone with a count of one. V and J are TRBV10-3 and TRBJ2-5, with D possibly being TRBD1 or TRBD2 (7 bases each). Trimming left V 3 bases short and J 1 base short, with 15 bases between. The CDR3 has 16 amino acids. CDR1 is ENHRY, CDR2 SYGVKD, per germline. Here the CDR3 reads CAISESGTAGQETQYF. The CDR3 DNA is TGTGCCATCAGTGAAAGCGGGACAGCGGGCCAAGAGACCCAGTACTTC.

For this clone: This sample includes further DNA sequences coding for the same CDR3. This rearrangement joins TRBV20-1 to TRBJ2-5; D gene unclear. Germline CDR1 DFQATT, CDR2 SNEGSKA (reference sequence). Trimming removed 1 base from V and 2 bases from J, with 2 bases in between. This CDR3 is built from 11 residues. CDR3 amino acids: CSARVQETQYF. The DNA of the CDR3 is TGCAGTGCTAGAGTTCAAGAGACCCAGTACTTC.

The rearrangement links TRBV21-1 to TRBJ1-2. TRBV21-1 is designated a pseudogene. This CDR3 has 14 amino acids. This chain's CDR3 is CASSKASAAYGYTF. The CDR3 coding sequence is TGTGCCAGCAGCAAAGCTTCGGCAGCATATGGCTACACCTTC.

The chain combines TRBV30 with TRBJ2-1; D is possibly TRBD2 (5 bases). The CDR3 runs to 13 residues. V was pared by 3 bases and J by 15 bases, with 21 bases between. The V gene's germline CDR1 is GTSNPN and CDR2 SVGIG (reference sequence). The CDR3 DNA reads as TGTGCCTGGAGCCCAAGGCATGGGAGCTCTCCGTTCTTC. Translated, it gives CAWSPRHGSSPFF.

This chain connects TRBV7-3 to TRBJ2-1; 10 bases are shared with TRBD2. Germline V gene lookup returns CDR1 SGHTA and CDR2 FQGTGA. After removal of 5 bases from V and 8 bases from J, the junction contained 9 bases not matched to a gene. This CDR3 contains 15 residues. This CDR3 is CASSPSSGSGDEQFF. Here the CDR3 DNA reads TGTGCCAGCAGCCCGTCTAGCGGGAGTGGCGATGAGCAGTTCTTC.

This clone was recorded only once. The chain couples TRBV19 to TRBJ2-3; D assignment may be TRBD1 or TRBD2 (5 bases each). From germline, CDR1 is LNHDA and CDR2 SQIVND (reference sequence). CDR3 length: 15 residues. The V end was cut by 7 bases, the J end by 2 bases, with 16 bases between. The CDR3: CASTPAGGATDTQYF. The CDR3 DNA follows: TGTGCCAGTACCCCGGCTGGGGGAGCCACAGATACGCAGTATTTT.

The chain links TRBV30 to TRBJ2-2; D possibly corresponds to TRBD1 (7 bases). The CDR3 loop spans 15 amino acids. With 4 bases removed from V and 0 bases from J, the gap between germline ends came to 12 bases. The germline V gene has CDR1 GTSNPN and CDR2 SVGIG (reference sequence). CDR3 in DNA: TGTGCCTGGAAAGGCGGGACAGCGAACACCGGGGAGCTGTTTTTT. Its protein is CAWKGGTANTGELFF.